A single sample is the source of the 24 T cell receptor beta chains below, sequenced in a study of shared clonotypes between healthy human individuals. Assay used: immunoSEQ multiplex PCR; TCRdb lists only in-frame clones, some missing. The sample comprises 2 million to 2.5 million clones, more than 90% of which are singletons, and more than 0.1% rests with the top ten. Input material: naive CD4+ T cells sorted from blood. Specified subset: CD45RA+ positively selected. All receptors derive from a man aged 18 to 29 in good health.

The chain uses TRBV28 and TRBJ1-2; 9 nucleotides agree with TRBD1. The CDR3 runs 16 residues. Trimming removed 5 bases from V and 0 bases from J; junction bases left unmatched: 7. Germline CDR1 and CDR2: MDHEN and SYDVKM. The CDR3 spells CASSEPGQGANYGYTF. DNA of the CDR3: TGTGCCAGCAGTGAGCCGGGACAGGGAGCTAACTATGGCTACACCTTC.

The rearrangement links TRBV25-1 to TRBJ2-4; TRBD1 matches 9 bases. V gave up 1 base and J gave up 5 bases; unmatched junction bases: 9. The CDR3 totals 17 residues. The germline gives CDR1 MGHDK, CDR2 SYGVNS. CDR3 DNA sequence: TGTGCCAGCAGTGAATCACGGGGGACAGGGTATCAAAACATTCAGTACTTC. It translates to CASSESRGTGYQNIQYF.

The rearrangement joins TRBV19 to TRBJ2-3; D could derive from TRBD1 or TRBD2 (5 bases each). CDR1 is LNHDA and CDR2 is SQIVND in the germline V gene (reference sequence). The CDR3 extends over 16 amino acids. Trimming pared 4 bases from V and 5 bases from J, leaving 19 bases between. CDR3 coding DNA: TGTGCCAGTAGTACCCCCCGGGGCCAGATCGGAGATACGCAGTATTTT. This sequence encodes CASSTPRGQIGDTQYF.

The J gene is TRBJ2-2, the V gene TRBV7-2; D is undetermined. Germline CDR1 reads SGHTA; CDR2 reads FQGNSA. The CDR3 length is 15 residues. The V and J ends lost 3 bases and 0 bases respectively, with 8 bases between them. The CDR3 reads CASSFVGSNTGELFF. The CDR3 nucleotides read TGTGCCAGCAGCTTTGTCGGATCGAACACCGGGGAGCTGTTTTTT.

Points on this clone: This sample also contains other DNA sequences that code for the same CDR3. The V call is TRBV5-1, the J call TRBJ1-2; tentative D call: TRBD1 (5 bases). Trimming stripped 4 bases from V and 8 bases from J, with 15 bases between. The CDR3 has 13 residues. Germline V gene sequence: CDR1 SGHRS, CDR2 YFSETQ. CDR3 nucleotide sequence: TGCGCCAGCAGCCTAGGGCAGGGAGAAGGCTACACCTTC. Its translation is CASSLGQGEGYTF.

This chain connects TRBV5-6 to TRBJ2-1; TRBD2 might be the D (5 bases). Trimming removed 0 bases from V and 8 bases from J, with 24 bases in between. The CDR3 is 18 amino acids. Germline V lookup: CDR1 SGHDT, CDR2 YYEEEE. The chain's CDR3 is CASSLEYGLAGGSDEQFF. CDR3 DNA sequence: TGTGCCAGCAGCTTGGAGTACGGACTGGCGGGCGGCAGCGATGAGCAGTTCTTC. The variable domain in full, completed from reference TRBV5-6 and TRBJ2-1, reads DAGVTQSPTHLIKTRGQQVTLRCSPKSGHDTVSWYQQALGQGPQFIFQYYEEEERQRGNFPDRFSGHQFPNYSSELNVNALLLGDSALYLCASSLEYGLAGGSDEQFFGPGTRLTVL.

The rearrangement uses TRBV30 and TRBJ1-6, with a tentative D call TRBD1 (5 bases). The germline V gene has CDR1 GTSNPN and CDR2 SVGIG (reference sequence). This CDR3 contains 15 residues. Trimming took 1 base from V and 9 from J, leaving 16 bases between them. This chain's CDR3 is CAWSEQEGRGSPLHF. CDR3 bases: TGTGCCTGGAGTGAACAGGAGGGGAGGGGTTCACCCCTCCACTTT.

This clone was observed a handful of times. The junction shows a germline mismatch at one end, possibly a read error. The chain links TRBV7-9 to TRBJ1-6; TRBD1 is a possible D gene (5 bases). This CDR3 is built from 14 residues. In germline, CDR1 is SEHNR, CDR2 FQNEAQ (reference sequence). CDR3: CASSLAAGGAPLHF. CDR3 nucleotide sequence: TGTGCCAGCAGCCTAGCGGCGGGGGGGGCACCCCTCCACTTT.

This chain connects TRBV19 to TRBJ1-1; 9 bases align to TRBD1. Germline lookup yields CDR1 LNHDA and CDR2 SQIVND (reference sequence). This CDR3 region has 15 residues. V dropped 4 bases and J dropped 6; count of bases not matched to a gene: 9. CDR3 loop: CASSTWGQGTAEAFF. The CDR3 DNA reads TGTGCCAGTAGTACCTGGGGACAGGGTACCGCTGAAGCTTTCTTT.

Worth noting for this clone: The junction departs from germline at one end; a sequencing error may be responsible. The CDR3 DNA reads TGTGCCAGCAGCTTAGGAGGGACACTGAAAAGCATTCAGTACTTC. Its translation is CASSLGGTLKSIQYF. The V and J genes are TRBV11-2 and TRBJ2-4; tentatively, D is TRBD1 (6 bases). The CDR3 has 15 residues. Per the germline V gene, CDR1 is SGHAT and CDR2 is FQNNGV.

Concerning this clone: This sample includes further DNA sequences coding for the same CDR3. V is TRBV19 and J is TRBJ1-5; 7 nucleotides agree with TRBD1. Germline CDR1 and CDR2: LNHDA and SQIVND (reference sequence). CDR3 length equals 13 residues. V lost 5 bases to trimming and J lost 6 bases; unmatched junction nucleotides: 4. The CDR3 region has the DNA TGTGCCAGTAGTGGACAGGCCGGTCAGCCCCAGCATTTT. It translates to CASSGQAGQPQHF.

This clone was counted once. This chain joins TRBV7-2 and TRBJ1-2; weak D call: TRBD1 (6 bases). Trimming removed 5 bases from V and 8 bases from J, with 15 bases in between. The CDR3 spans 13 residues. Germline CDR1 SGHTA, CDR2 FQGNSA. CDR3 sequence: CASSRQDVLGYTF. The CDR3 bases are TGTGCCAGCAGCCGACAGGACGTACTCGGCTACACCTTC.

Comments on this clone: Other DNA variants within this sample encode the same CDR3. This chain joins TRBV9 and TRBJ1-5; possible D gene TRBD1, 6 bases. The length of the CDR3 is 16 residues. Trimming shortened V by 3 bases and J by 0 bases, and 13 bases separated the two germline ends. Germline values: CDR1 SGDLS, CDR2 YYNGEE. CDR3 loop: CASSEGGEYSNQPQHF. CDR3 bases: TGTGCCAGCAGCGAGGGGGGCGAGTATAGCAATCAGCCCCAGCATTTT. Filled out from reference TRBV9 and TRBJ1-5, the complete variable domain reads DSGVTQTPKHLITATGQRVTLRCSPRSGDLSVYWYQQSLDQGLQFLIQYYNGEERAKGNILERFSAQQFPDLHSELNLSSLELGDSALYFCASSEGGEYSNQPQHFGDGTRLSIL.

CDR3 residues: CASSLAGTGFTGELFF. The CDR3 nucleotides read TGTGCCAGCAGCTTAGCAGGGACAGGGTTCACCGGGGAGCTGTTTTTT. This rearrangement joins TRBV7-9 to TRBJ2-2, with TRBD1 matching over 9 bases. The CDR3 is 16 residues long. Germline V gene data show CDR1 as SEHNR and CDR2 as FQNEAQ (reference sequence). V gave up 0 bases and J gave up 4 bases; unmatched junction bases: 3.

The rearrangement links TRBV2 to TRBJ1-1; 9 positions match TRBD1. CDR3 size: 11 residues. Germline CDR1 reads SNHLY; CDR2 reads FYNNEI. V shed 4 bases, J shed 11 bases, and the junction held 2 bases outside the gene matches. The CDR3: CASSVDRGAFF. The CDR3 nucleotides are TGTGCCAGCAGTGTGGACAGGGGTGCTTTCTTT.

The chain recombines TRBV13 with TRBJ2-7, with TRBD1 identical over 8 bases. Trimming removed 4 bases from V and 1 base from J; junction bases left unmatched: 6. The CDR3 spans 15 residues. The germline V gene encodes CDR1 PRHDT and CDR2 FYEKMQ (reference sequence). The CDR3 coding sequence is TGTGCCAGCAGCTCGGGACAGGCGATTTCCTACGAGCAGTACTTC. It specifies CASSSGQAISYEQYF.

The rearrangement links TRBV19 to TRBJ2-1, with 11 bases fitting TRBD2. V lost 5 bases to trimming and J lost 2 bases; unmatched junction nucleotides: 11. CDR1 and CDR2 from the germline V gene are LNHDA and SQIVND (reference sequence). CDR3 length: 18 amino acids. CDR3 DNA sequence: TGTGCCAGTAGTGATGTAGCGGGAGGGCCGTTAACCTACAATGAGCAGTTCTTC. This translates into CASSDVAGGPLTYNEQFF.

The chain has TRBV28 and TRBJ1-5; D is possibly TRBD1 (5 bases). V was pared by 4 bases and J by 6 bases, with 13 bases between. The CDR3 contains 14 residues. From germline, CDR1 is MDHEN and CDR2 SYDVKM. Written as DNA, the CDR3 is TGTGCCAGCAGTTCCGGGACGAGAGGTCAGCCCCAGCATTTT. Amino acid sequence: CASSSGTRGQPQHF.

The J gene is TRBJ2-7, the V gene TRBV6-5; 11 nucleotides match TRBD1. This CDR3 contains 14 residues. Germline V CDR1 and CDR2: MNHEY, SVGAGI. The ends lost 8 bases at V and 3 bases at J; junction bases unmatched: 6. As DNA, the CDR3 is TGTGCCAGCCGATTTGGGACAGGGGGCTACGAGCAGTACTTC. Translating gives CASRFGTGGYEQYF.

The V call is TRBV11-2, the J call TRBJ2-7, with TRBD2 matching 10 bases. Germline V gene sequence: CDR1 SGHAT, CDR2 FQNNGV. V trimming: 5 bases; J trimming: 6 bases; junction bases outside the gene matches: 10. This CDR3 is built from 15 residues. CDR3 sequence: CASSAQGTSATEQYF. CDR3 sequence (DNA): TGTGCCAGCAGCGCCCAGGGGACTAGCGCGACCGAGCAGTACTTC.

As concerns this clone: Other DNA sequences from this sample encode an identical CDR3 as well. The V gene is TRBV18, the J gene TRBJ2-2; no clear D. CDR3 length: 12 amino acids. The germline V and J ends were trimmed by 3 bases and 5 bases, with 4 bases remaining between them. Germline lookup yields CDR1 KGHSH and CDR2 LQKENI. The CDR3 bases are TGTGCCAGCTCACCGCGGACCGGGGAGCTGTTTTTT. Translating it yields CASSPRTGELFF.

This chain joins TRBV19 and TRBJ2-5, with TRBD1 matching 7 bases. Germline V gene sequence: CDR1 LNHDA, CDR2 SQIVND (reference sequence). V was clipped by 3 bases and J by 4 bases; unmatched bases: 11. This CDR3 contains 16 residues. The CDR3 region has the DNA TGTGCCAGTAGTATTCCCGGCGTCAAGGGGGCAGAGACCCAGTACTTC. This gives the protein CASSIPGVKGAETQYF. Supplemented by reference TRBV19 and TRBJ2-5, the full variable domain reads DGGITQSPKYLFRKEGQNVTLSCEQNLNHDAMYWYRQDPGQGLRLIYYSQIVNDFQKGDIAEGYSVSREKKESFPLTVTSAQKNPTAFYLCASSIPGVKGAETQYFGPGTRLLVL.

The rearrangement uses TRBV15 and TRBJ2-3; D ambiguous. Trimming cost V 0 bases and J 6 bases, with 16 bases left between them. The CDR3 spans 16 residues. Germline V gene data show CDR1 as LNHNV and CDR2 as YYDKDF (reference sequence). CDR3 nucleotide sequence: TGTGCCACCAGCAGAGATACCCAACCCCTCCGGGATACGCAGTATTTT. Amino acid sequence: CATSRDTQPLRDTQYF.

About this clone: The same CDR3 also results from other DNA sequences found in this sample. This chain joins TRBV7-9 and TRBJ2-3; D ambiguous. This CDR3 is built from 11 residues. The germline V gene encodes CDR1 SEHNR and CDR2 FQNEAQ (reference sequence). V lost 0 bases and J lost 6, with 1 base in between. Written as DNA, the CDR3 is TGTGCCAGCAGCTTAGCGGATACGCAGTATTTT. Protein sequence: CASSLADTQYF.